The subject of this entry is one T cell receptor (beta chain). The antigen is undetermined. The data were obtained in a study of CD8 T cells in ankylosing spondylitis. Quantitative 5'-RACE with molecular barcodes was used to make the TCR beta libraries. TCRdb passed the 5' RACE reads through MiXCR, listing each CDR3 protein once. The data hold roughly 200,000 distinct CDR3 sequences, with around 13% observed a single time. The study, taken as a whole, reports: Disease-linked clones reportedly showed significant enrichment in matched ankylosing spondylitis synovial fluid.

CDR1 and CDR2 (germline): MNHNS, SASEGT. The CDR3 sequence is 16 residues long. Deletions cut 6 bases from V and 1 base from J, with 17 bases between. The source is a male donor with ankylosing spondylitis or in good health (not recorded which). The chain recombines TRBV6-1 with TRBJ2-3; D unresolved. Sequences were obtained from blood, either unsorted or a sorted T cell fraction (not recorded which). CDR3 in amino acids: CASSSTKGIGTDTQYF. CDR3 nucleotide sequence: TGTGCCAGCAGCAGCACGAAAGGCATCGGCACAGATACGCAGTATTTT.